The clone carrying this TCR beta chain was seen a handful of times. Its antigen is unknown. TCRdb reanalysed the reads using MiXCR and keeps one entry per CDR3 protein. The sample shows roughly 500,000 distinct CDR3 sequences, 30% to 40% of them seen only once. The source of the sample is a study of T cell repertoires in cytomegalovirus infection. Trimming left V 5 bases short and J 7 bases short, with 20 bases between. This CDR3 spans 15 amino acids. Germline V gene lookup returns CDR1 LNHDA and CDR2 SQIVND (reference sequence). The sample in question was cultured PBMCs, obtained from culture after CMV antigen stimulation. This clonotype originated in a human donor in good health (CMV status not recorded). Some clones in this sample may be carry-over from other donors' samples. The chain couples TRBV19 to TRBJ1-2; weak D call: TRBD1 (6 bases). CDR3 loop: CASSPSGTRDRGYTF. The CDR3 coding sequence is TGTGCCAGTAGTCCTTCCGGGACAAGAGATCGTGGCTACACCTTC.